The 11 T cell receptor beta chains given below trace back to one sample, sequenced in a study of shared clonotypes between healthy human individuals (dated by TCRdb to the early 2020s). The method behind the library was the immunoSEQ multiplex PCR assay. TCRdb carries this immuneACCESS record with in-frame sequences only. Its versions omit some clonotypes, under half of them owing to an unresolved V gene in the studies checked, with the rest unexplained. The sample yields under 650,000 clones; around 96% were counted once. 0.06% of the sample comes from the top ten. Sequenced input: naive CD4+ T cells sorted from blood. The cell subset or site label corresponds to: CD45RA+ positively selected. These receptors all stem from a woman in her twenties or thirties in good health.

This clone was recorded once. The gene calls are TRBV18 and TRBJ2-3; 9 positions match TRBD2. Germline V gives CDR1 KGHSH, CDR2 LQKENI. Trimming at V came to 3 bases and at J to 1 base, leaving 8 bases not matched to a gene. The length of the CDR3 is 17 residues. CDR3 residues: CASSPTSGGWGTDTQYF. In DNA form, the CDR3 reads TGTGCCAGCTCACCGACTAGCGGCGGGTGGGGCACAGATACGCAGTATTTT.

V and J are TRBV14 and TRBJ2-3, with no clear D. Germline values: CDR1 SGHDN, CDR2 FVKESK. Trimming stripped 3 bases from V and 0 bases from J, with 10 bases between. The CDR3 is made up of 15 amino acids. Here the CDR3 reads CASSHLQQSTDTQYF. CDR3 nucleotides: TGTGCCAGCAGCCACCTACAGCAAAGCACAGATACGCAGTATTTT. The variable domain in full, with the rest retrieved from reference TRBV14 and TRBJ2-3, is EAGVTQFPSHSVIEKGQTVTLRCDPISGHDNLYWYRRVMGKEIKFLLHFVKESKQDESGMPNNRFLAERTGGTYSTLKVQPAELEDSGVYFCASSHLQQSTDTQYFGPGTRLTVL.

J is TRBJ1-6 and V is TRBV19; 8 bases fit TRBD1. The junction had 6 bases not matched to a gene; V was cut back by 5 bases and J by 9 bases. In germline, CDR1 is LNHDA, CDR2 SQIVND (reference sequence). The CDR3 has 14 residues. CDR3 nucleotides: TGTGCCAGTAGTTTGGACAGGGATCCTTCACCCCTCCACTTT. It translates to CASSLDRDPSPLHF.

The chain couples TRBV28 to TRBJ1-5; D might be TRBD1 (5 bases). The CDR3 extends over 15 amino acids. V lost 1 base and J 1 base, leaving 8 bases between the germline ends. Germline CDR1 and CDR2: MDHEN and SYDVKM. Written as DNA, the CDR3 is TGTGCCAGCAGTTTATACGGGGGGAGCAATCAGCCCCAGCATTTT. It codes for CASSLYGGSNQPQHF.

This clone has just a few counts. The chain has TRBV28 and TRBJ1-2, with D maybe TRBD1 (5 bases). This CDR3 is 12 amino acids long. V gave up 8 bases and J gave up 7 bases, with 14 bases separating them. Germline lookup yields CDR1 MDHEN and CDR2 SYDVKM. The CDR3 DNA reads TGTGCCAGCGAAACGGGGCGCACTGGCTACACCTTC. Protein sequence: CASETGRTGYTF.

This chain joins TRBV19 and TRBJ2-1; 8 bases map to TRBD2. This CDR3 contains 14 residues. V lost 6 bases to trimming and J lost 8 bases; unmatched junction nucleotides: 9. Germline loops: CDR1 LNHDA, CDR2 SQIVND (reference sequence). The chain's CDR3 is CASREAGEVDEQFF. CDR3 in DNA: TGTGCCAGTAGGGAAGCGGGAGAGGTGGATGAGCAGTTCTTC.

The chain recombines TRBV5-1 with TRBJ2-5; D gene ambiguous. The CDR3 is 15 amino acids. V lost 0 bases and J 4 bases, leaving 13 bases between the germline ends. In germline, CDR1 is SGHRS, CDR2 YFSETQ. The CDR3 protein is CASSLEPGNRETQYF. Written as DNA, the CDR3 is TGCGCCAGCAGCTTGGAGCCAGGCAATAGAGAGACCCAGTACTTC.

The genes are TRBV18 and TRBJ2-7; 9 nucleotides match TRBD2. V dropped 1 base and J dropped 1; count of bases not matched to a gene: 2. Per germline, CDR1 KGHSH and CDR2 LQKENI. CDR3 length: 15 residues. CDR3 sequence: CASSPRSGRSYEQYF. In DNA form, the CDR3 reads TGTGCCAGCTCACCACGTAGCGGGAGATCCTACGAGCAGTACTTC. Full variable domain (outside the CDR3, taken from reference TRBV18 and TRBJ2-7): NAGVMQNPRHLVRRRGQEARLRCSPMKGHSHVYWYRQLPEEGLKFMVYLQKENIIDESGMPKERFSAEFPKEGPSILRIQQVVRGDSAAYFCASSPRSGRSYEQYFGPGTRLTVT.

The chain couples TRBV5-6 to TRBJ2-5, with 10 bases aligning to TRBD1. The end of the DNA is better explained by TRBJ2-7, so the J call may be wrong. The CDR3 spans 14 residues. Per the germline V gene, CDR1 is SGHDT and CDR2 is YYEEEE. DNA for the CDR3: TGTGCCAGCAGCTTGGAGGGACAGGGGTACGAGCAGTACTTC. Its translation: CASSLEGQGYEQYF.

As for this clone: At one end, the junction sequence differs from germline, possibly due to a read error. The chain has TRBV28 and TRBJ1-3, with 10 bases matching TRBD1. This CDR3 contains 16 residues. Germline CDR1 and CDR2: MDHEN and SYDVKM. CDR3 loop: CASSLWTGGGGNTIYF. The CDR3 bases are TGTGCCAGCAGTCTATGGACAGGGGGGGGAGGAAACACCATATATTTT.

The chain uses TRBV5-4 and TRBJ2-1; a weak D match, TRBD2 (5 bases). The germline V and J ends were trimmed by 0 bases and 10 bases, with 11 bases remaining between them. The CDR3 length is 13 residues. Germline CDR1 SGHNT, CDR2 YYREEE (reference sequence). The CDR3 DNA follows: TGTGCCAGCAGCTTGGATGCTCAGCGGGAGCAGTTCTTC. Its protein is CASSLDAQREQFF.